The 31 T cell receptor beta chains below were found in one sample sequenced in a study of T cells in narcolepsy. Method: immunoSEQ multiplex PCR; TCRdb's copy keeps in-frame clones and lacks some. The table has approximately 30,000 clones, about 89% seen once. The sequencing sample was made of CD45RA- memory CD4+ T cells from PBMCs. The receptors derive from a human donor with narcolepsy.

This sequence joins TRBV5-5 and TRBJ2-5, with D uncertain. Germline-derived CDR1 and CDR2 are SGHKS and YYEKEE (reference sequence). The CDR3 is made up of 13 amino acids. The V and J ends lost 3 bases and 5 bases respectively, with 11 bases between them. In DNA form, the CDR3 reads TGTGCCAGCAGCTCCGGGCTGGGGGAGACCCAGTACTTC. Translation gives CASSSGLGETQYF.

V is TRBV6-1 and J is TRBJ2-5, with TRBD1 matching over 7 bases. The CDR3 covers 13 residues. The V segment lost 4 bases and the J segment 5 bases; nucleotides outside the gene matches: 4. Germline V lookup: CDR1 MNHNS, CDR2 SASEGT. The CDR3 loop reads CASSVGGAETQYF. The CDR3 DNA follows: TGTGCCAGCAGTGTAGGGGGCGCGGAGACCCAGTACTTC.

This chain joins TRBV19 and TRBJ1-5; 11 bases align to TRBD1. Losses at the gene ends were 5 bases for V and 6 bases for J; bases not matched to a gene: 6. The germline V gene encodes CDR1 LNHDA and CDR2 SQIVND (reference sequence). The length of the CDR3 is 15 residues. CDR3 bases: TGTGCCAGTAGTCGGGGGACAGGGGGTGCTCAGCCCCAGCATTTT. It is translated as CASSRGTGGAQPQHF.

The rearrangement links TRBV28 to TRBJ1-5; no clear D gene. The V and J ends lost 5 bases and 8 bases respectively, with 10 bases between them. This CDR3 is 12 amino acids long. CDR1 is MDHEN, CDR2 SYDVKM, per germline. The CDR3 sequence is CASSARPEPQHF. The CDR3 DNA sequence: TGTGCCAGCAGTGCCCGCCCCGAGCCCCAGCATTTT.

With respect to this clone: Other DNA sequences in this specimen translate into the identical CDR3. V is TRBV18 and J is TRBJ1-1; D call uncertain. Germline CDR1 KGHSH, CDR2 LQKENI. The CDR3 loop spans 13 amino acids. The V end was cut by 1 base, the J end by 2 bases, with 5 bases between. The CDR3 DNA reads as TGTGCCAGCTCACCACAGGCTAACACTGAAGCTTTCTTT. Its protein product is CASSPQANTEAFF. The full variable domain, rest sourced from reference TRBV18 and TRBJ1-1, is NAGVMQNPRHLVRRRGQEARLRCSPMKGHSHVYWYRQLPEEGLKFMVYLQKENIIDESGMPKERFSAEFPKEGPSILRIQQVVRGDSAAYFCASSPQANTEAFFGQGTRLTVV.

The chain combines TRBV5-6 with TRBJ1-2; perhaps TRBD1 as D (6 bases). Germline CDR1 reads SGHDT; CDR2 reads YYEEEE. The germline V and J ends were trimmed by 4 bases and 5 bases, with 18 bases remaining between them. The CDR3 extends over 15 amino acids. CDR3: CASSGTGTKSYGYTF. CDR3 nucleotides: TGTGCCAGCAGCGGAACCGGGACAAAAAGTTATGGCTACACCTTC.

The chain is built from TRBV5-6 and TRBJ2-7; TRBD2 matches at 8 bases. Germline V gene data show CDR1 as SGHDT and CDR2 as YYEEEE. The V and J ends lost 6 bases and 2 bases, in that order; junction bases with no gene match: 7. The CDR3 is 14 amino acids. The CDR3 loop reads CASTPAGGTYEQYV. The DNA for the CDR3 is TGTGCCAGCACCCCCGCGGGGGGAACCTACGAGCAGTACGTC.

V usage is TRBV4-1 and J usage is TRBJ2-1; 8 bases map to TRBD1. Trimming removed 4 bases from V and 7 bases from J; junction bases left unmatched: 9. CDR1 and CDR2 (germline): MGHRA, YSYEKL. The CDR3 has 15 residues. The CDR3 nucleotides are TGCGCCAGCAGCCCCCCGGACAGGGAGAAAAATGAGCAGTTCTTC. This translates into CASSPPDREKNEQFF.

V and J are TRBV5-4 and TRBJ2-7, with TRBD2 matching 7 bases. The junction had 11 bases not matched to a gene; V was cut back by 4 bases and J by 1 base. This CDR3 has 16 residues. CDR1 SGHNT and CDR2 YYREEE come from the germline V gene (reference sequence). CDR3 in DNA: TGTGCCAGCAGCCCGGGGAGGGGCCCCCTATCCTACGAGCAGTACTTC. It is translated as CASSPGRGPLSYEQYF.

The rearrangement uses TRBV2 and TRBJ2-5; TRBD2 agrees at 7 bases. There are 15 residues in the CDR3. Germline values: CDR1 SNHLY, CDR2 FYNNEI. Trimming removed 7 bases from V and 5 bases from J; junction bases left unmatched: 13. CDR3 region: CASKGRAYGGETQYF. The CDR3 bases are TGTGCCAGCAAGGGTAGGGCCTACGGGGGGGAGACCCAGTACTTC.

This clone was seen once. The chain joins TRBV7-6 to TRBJ2-3; D possibly corresponds to TRBD1 (6 bases). CDR3 size: 15 residues. V lost 5 bases and J lost 4, with 16 bases in between. Looked up from germline, CDR1 is SGHVS and CDR2 is FNYEAQ. CDR3 nucleotides: TGTGCCAGCAGCCTTACAGGGCCCCCCGCAGATACGCAGTATTTT. It specifies CASSLTGPPADTQYF.

This clone showed up just once. The gene calls are TRBV11-2 and TRBJ1-6; D unresolved. V shed 0 bases and J shed 7 bases, with 4 bases lying between them. The CDR3 is 13 amino acids. Germline V gene data show CDR1 as SGHAT and CDR2 as FQNNGV. The CDR3: CASSLELNSPLHF. As DNA, the CDR3 is TGTGCCAGCAGCTTAGAACTAAATTCACCCCTCCACTTT.

The chain combines TRBV5-4 with TRBJ2-1; 11 bases agree with TRBD2. CDR1 is SGHNT, CDR2 YYREEE, per germline (reference sequence). The J segment lost 7 bases and the V segment lost 1 base, leaving 7 bases of the junction unmatched. The CDR3 is 16 amino acids. The CDR3 coding sequence is TGTGCCAGCAGCTTGTGGCTAGCGGGGGGCTGGAATGAGCAGTTCTTC. Translated: CASSLWLAGGWNEQFF.

The chain couples TRBV5-6 to TRBJ1-2, with D unclear. CDR1 SGHDT and CDR2 YYEEEE come from the germline V gene. The CDR3 is 15 amino acids. Deletions cut 1 base from V and 6 bases from J, with 16 bases between. CDR3 nucleotides: TGTGCCAGCAGCTTGAGGTATACAGCGTGGGATGGCTACACCTTC. This translates into CASSLRYTAWDGYTF.

The chain is built from TRBV4-3 and TRBJ1-2; TRBD1 is a possible D gene (6 bases). Trimming removed 0 bases from V and 2 bases from J, with 10 bases in between. The germline V gene has CDR1 LGHNA and CDR2 YSLEER. This CDR3 comprises 15 residues. For the CDR3, the DNA is TGCGCCAGCAGCCAAGATAGGACAGTGAACTATGGCTACACCTTC. It specifies CASSQDRTVNYGYTF.

This clone was counted a single time. The V call is TRBV28, the J call TRBJ2-3; TRBD2 matches 8 bases. This CDR3 spans 15 amino acids. After removal of 2 bases from V and 7 bases from J, the junction contained 8 bases not matched to a gene. CDR1 and CDR2 from the germline V gene are MDHEN and SYDVKM. The CDR3 here is CASSLTRGGGNTQYF. The CDR3 nucleotides are TGTGCCAGCAGTTTAACTCGGGGGGGAGGTAATACGCAGTATTTT.

The chain has TRBV6-1 and TRBJ1-2, with D hard to call. V was trimmed by 8 bases and J by 3 bases, leaving 10 bases between them. The germline V gene has CDR1 MNHNS and CDR2 SASEGT. CDR3 length: 12 residues. CDR3 amino acids: CASWTADYGYTF. The CDR3 DNA sequence: TGTGCCAGCTGGACGGCTGACTATGGCTACACCTTC.

V usage is TRBV6-5 and J usage is TRBJ2-3, with a possible D match to TRBD1 (5 bases). The germline V gene has CDR1 MNHEY and CDR2 SVGAGI. Trimming cost V 0 bases and J 2 bases, with 6 bases left between them. The CDR3 spans 14 residues. Written as DNA, the CDR3 is TGTGCCAGCAGTTACTCGGACAACACAGATACGCAGTATTTT. It encodes CASSYSDNTDTQYF.

Points on this clone: This CDR3 is also generated by other DNA sequences in the sample. This sequence joins TRBV14 and TRBJ1-2, with D hard to call. Per the germline V gene, CDR1 is SGHDN and CDR2 is FVKESK. This CDR3 contains 13 residues. V lost 1 base and J lost 0, with 3 bases in between. The CDR3 DNA follows: TGTGCCAGCAGCCAAGGCGCTAACTATGGCTACACCTTC. It yields the protein CASSQGANYGYTF.

The V and J genes are TRBV2 and TRBJ1-1; the match to TRBD1 covers 10 bases. J lost 10 bases, V lost 7 bases, and 3 bases had no gene match. From germline, CDR1 is SNHLY and CDR2 FYNNEI. This CDR3 has 11 amino acids. CDR3 region: CASTRDRGAFF. CDR3 bases: TGTGCCAGCACAAGGGACAGGGGAGCTTTCTTT.

The V call is TRBV6-1, the J call TRBJ2-1; D gene unclear. CDR3 length: 17 amino acids. V lost 2 bases and J 4 bases, leaving 18 bases between the germline ends. Looked up from germline, CDR1 is MNHNS and CDR2 is SASEGT. The CDR3: CASSELSPGKLYNEQFF. Here the CDR3 DNA reads TGTGCCAGCAGTGAACTATCCCCGGGTAAATTGTACAATGAGCAGTTCTTC.

The J gene is TRBJ2-1, the V gene TRBV5-6; 9 nucleotides agree with TRBD2. There are 15 residues in the CDR3. Germline V gene sequence: CDR1 SGHDT, CDR2 YYEEEE. V shed 3 bases, J shed 4 bases, and the junction held 5 bases outside the gene matches. CDR3 nucleotide sequence: TGTGCCAGCAGCTCTTCTAGCGGGGTGTACAATGAGCAGTTCTTC. Protein: CASSSSSGVYNEQFF. Drawing the rest from reference TRBV5-6 and TRBJ2-1, the complete variable domain is DAGVTQSPTHLIKTRGQQVTLRCSPKSGHDTVSWYQQALGQGPQFIFQYYEEEERQRGNFPDRFSGHQFPNYSSELNVNALLLGDSALYLCASSSSSGVYNEQFFGPGTRLTVL.

The chain recombines TRBV6-5 with TRBJ2-3; D might be TRBD2 (5 bases). The V and J ends lost 8 bases and 3 bases respectively, with 15 bases between them. The CDR3 covers 14 residues. Germline V gene sequence: CDR1 MNHEY, CDR2 SVGAGI. The CDR3 DNA follows: TGTGCCAGCCAATACGGGCCGGGAACAGATACGCAGTATTTT. This sequence encodes CASQYGPGTDTQYF.

The V gene is TRBV2, the J gene TRBJ2-1, with D hard to call. CDR3 length equals 11 residues. Germline lookup yields CDR1 SNHLY and CDR2 FYNNEI. Trimming shortened V by 2 bases and J by 14 bases, and 10 bases separated the two germline ends. The CDR3 is CASSEHGPEFF. The CDR3 DNA sequence: TGTGCCAGCAGTGAACACGGGCCAGAGTTCTTC.

V gene TRBV5-4 combines with J gene TRBJ2-5; 7 bases match TRBD1. Trimming removed 6 bases from V and 3 bases from J; junction bases left unmatched: 8. This CDR3 comprises 14 residues. The germline V gene has CDR1 SGHNT and CDR2 YYREEE (reference sequence). The DNA of the CDR3 is TGTGCCAGCATGTTAGGGACAGACAAAGAGACCCAGTACTTC. It is translated as CASMLGTDKETQYF.

This clone occurred once. The V gene is TRBV11-2, the J gene TRBJ2-2; D not resolved. The CDR3 consists of 14 residues. Germline V gives CDR1 SGHAT, CDR2 FQNNGV. Trimming left V 5 bases short and J 0 bases short, with 7 bases between. The CDR3 loop is CASSLQTNTGELFF. Written as DNA, the CDR3 is TGTGCCAGCAGCCTGCAGACGAACACCGGGGAGCTGTTTTTT.

This clone was counted a few times. V and J are TRBV19 and TRBJ2-7, with D maybe TRBD1 (5 bases). Germline CDR1 is LNHDA and CDR2 is SQIVND (reference sequence). V was trimmed by 5 bases and J by 6 bases, leaving 14 bases between them. CDR3 size: 13 residues. CDR3 coding DNA: TGTGCCAGTAGTGCAACTGCAGGGTCCGAGCAGTACTTC. Translated: CASSATAGSEQYF.

This chain joins TRBV18 and TRBJ1-2, with D maybe TRBD1 (6 bases). Germline V lookup: CDR1 KGHSH, CDR2 LQKENI. The CDR3 covers 13 residues. The V gene lost 2 bases and the J gene lost 4 bases, with 8 bases spanning the gap. CDR3 nucleotide sequence: TGTGCCAGCTCACCAGGGGGGCCCTATGGCTACACCTTC. Translated, it gives CASSPGGPYGYTF.

V is TRBV11-2 and J is TRBJ2-1; no definite D call. V shed 8 bases and J shed 2 bases, with 13 bases lying between them. The CDR3 loop spans 14 amino acids. Germline CDR1 and CDR2: SGHAT and FQNNGV. CDR3 protein: CASCYSVTYNEQFF. The DNA of the CDR3 is TGTGCCAGCTGCTACAGCGTCACCTACAATGAGCAGTTCTTC.

The chain carries TRBV7-7 and TRBJ2-5; TRBD2 matches at 13 bases. V shed 5 bases, J shed 1 base, and the junction held 4 bases outside the gene matches. Germline V lookup: CDR1 SSHAT, CDR2 FNYEAQ (reference sequence). The CDR3 is made up of 16 amino acids. This CDR3 is CASSPGTSGAQETQYF. In DNA, the CDR3 is TGTGCCAGCAGCCCCGGGACTAGCGGGGCCCAAGAGACCCAGTACTTC. Drawing the rest from reference TRBV7-7 and TRBJ2-5, the complete variable domain is GAGVSQSPRYKVTKRGQDVTLRCDPISSHATLYWYQQALGQGPEFLTYFNYEAQPDKSGLPSDRFSAERPEGSISTLTIQRTEQRDSAMYRCASSPGTSGAQETQYFGPGTRLLVL.

The rearrangement joins TRBV11-2 to TRBJ1-3; D remains unclear. The CDR3 is made up of 16 amino acids. Looked up from germline, CDR1 is SGHAT and CDR2 is FQNNGV. The V gene lost 1 base and the J gene lost 0 bases, with 10 bases spanning the gap. The CDR3 loop is CASSLGSAGSGNTIYF. The CDR3 bases are TGTGCCAGCAGCTTAGGGTCCGCCGGCTCTGGAAACACCATATATTTT.